This T cell receptor beta chain was sequenced for a study of cytomegalovirus exposure and HLA in healthy donors. V gave up 3 bases and J gave up 6 bases; unmatched junction bases: 18. Germline-derived CDR1 and CDR2 are MGHRA and YSYEKL. The CDR3 has 19 amino acids. PCR amplification relied on 60 Vbeta primers (plus 13 Jbeta primers). TCRdb's table, derived via immunoSEQ multiplex PCR, lists solely in-frame clones and lacks some. The data show under 200,000 clones, about three quarters seen once. Sequences were obtained from PBMCs. The chain couples TRBV4-1 to TRBJ2-2, with 8 nucleotides matching TRBD2. This receptor was taken from a female donor in good health and CMV-seronegative. CDR3 amino acids: CASSQSLAGGRPVAGELFF. DNA for the CDR3: TGCGCCAGCAGCCAGTCCCTAGCGGGCGGGCGACCAGTGGCCGGGGAGCTGTTTTTT.